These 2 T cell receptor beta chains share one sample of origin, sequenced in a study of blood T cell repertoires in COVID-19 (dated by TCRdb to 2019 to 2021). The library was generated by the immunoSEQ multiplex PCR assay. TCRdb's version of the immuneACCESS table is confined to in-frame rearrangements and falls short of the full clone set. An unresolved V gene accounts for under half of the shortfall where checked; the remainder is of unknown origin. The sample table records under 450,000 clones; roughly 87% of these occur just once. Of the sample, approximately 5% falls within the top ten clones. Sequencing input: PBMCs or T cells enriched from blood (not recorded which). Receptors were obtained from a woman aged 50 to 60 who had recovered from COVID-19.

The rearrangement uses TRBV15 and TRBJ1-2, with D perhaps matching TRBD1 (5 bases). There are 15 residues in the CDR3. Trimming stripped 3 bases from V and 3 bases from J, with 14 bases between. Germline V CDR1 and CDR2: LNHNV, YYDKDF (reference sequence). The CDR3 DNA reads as TGTGCCACCAGCAGTTTACAGGACCCGCACTATGGCTACACCTTC. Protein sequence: CATSSLQDPHYGYTF.

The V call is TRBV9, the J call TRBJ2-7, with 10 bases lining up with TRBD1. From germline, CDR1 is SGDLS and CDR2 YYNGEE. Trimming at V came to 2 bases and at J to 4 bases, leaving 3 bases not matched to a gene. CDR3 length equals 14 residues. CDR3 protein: CASSVTGGDYEQYF. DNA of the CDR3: TGTGCCAGCAGCGTGACAGGGGGCGATTACGAGCAGTACTTC.